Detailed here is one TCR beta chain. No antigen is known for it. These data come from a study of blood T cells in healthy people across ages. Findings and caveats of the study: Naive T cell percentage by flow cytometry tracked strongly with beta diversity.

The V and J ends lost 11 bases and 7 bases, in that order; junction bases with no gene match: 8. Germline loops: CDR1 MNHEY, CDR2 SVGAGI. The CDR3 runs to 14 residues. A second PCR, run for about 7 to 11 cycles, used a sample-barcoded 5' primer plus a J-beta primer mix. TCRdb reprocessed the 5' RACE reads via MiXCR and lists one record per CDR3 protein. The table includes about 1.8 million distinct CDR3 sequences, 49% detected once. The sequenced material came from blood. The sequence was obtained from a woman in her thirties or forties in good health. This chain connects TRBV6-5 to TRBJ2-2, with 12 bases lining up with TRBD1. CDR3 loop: CASRDRGLVGELFF. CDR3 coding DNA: TGTGCCTCAAGGGACAGGGGGCTTGTCGGGGAGCTGTTTTTT.